The clone carrying this T cell receptor beta chain came up many times. The antigen is undetermined. The sample originates from a study of human T cells and chemical hapten exposure. Looking at the study overall: Sensitization involved placing 2% DPC onto an approximately 2 cm by approximately 2 cm region of upper inner arm skin.

Germline values: CDR1 SEHNR, CDR2 FQNEAQ (reference sequence). The CDR3 spans 15 residues. V shed 5 bases and J shed 4 bases, with 17 bases lying between them. Time point noted: pre-sensitization, week 0. As to treatment: therapeutic diphenylcyclopropenone sensitization with weekly scalp DPC. For the library, individual cDNA molecules each received unique molecular identifiers. TCRdb used MiXCR to reprocess the RACE reads, holding one entry per CDR3 protein. The table records about 350,000 distinct CDR3 sequences, approximately 5.8% of them present only once. Regarding the study as a whole: Sensitizing to DPC left TCRs with a frequency above 1 in 1000 unaltered.

This sequence was found in a woman between 18 and 29 years old with alopecia areata. Some clones in this sample may be carry-over from other donors' samples. V and J are TRBV7-9 and TRBJ2-5, with D maybe TRBD2 (5 bases). Sequences were derived from whole blood, sampled in connection with sensitization to the hapten diphenylcyclopropenone (DPC). CDR3 sequence (DNA): TGTGCCAGCAGCCCCGTTGGAGGTAGGGCAGAGACCCAGTACTTC. Amino acids: CASSPVGGRAETQYF. Based on the CDR3 plus reference TRBV7-9 and TRBJ2-5, the full variable domain is DTGVSQNPRHKITKRGQNVTFRCDPISEHNRLYWYRQTLGQGPEFLTYFQNEAQLEKSRLLSDRFSAERPKGSFSTLEIQRTEQGDSAMYLCASSPVGGRAETQYFGPGTRLLVL.